These T cell receptor beta chains were read from a single sample in a study of tumor-infiltrating lymphocytes in localized non-small cell lung cancer. The assay was immunoSEQ multiplex PCR, and TCRdb's table has in-frame clones only and misses some. The table includes roughly 9,200 clones, about four fifths detected once. Sequenced: uninvolved lung tissue not adjacent to the tumor. Receptor source: a human donor with non-small cell lung cancer. The CDR3 runs from the conserved cysteine through the conserved F or W. The order of the fields is D gene, clone size, V gene, J gene, CDR3 DNA, CDR3 protein. A D gene is named only where the DNA matches it firmly. The size field is filled for only some rows; it gives once, few, many or a size class.

d_gene: TRBD1
abundance: .
v_gene: TRBV27
j_gene: TRBJ2-7
CDR3nt: TGTGCCAGCAGCCCGGCCGGGACAGGGAAAAGGGGGCAGTACTTC
CDR3aa: CASSPAGTGKRGQYF

d_gene: .
abundance: .
v_gene: TRBV7-9
j_gene: TRBJ1-4
CDR3nt: TGTGCCAGCAGCCCGACAGTTAATGAAAAACTGTTTTTT
CDR3aa: CASSPTVNEKLFF

d_gene: TRBD1
abundance: .
v_gene: TRBV10-2
j_gene: TRBJ2-7
CDR3nt: TGCGCCAGCAGTGGGGGTGCAGGGGGCGAGCAGTACTTC
CDR3aa: CASSGGAGGEQYF

d_gene: .
abundance: .
v_gene: TRBV4-3
j_gene: TRBJ1-4
CDR3nt: TGCGCCAGCAGCCCGGATTTCGGGCCTAATGAAAAACTGTTTTTT
CDR3aa: CASSPDFGPNEKLFF

d_gene: TRBD2
abundance: .
v_gene: TRBV19
j_gene: TRBJ2-2
CDR3nt: TGTGCCAGTAGTATTTCGAGCGGGAGTCTGGGGACCGGGGAGCTGTTTTTT
CDR3aa: CASSISSGSLGTGELFF

d_gene: .
abundance: .
v_gene: TRBV7-9
j_gene: TRBJ2-7
CDR3nt: TGTGCCAGCAGCCCTCAATACGAGCAGTACTTC
CDR3aa: CASSPQYEQYF

d_gene: TRBD1
abundance: .
v_gene: TRBV5-1
j_gene: TRBJ1-6
CDR3nt: TGCGCCAGCAGCTTGACCGGGACAGAAAACCTCCACTTT
CDR3aa: CASSLTGTENLHF

d_gene: TRBD2
abundance: .
v_gene: TRBV2
j_gene: TRBJ2-5
CDR3nt: TGTGCCAGCAGCACTAGCGTCCAAGAGACCCAGTACTTC
CDR3aa: CASSTSVQETQYF

d_gene: TRBD1
abundance: .
v_gene: TRBV5-1
j_gene: TRBJ2-2
CDR3nt: TGCGCCAGCAGCCCACTGACAGGGGGGATCACCGGGGAGCTGTTTTTT
CDR3aa: CASSPLTGGITGELFF

d_gene: TRBD2
abundance: .
v_gene: TRBV11-3
j_gene: TRBJ2-1
CDR3nt: TGTGCCAGCAGCCCTGGACTAGCGGGAGGCCCCGCCTACAATGAGCAGTTCTTC
CDR3aa: CASSPGLAGGPAYNEQFF

d_gene: .
abundance: .
v_gene: TRBV7-9
j_gene: TRBJ1-2
CDR3nt: TGTGCCAGCAGCGCGACCCTGGGAGGGTACTATGGCTACACCTTC
CDR3aa: CASSATLGGYYGYTF

d_gene: TRBD1
abundance: few
v_gene: TRBV9
j_gene: TRBJ2-7
CDR3nt: TGTGCCAGCAGCCTGACAGGGGCTTATGGGGAGCAGTACTTC
CDR3aa: CASSLTGAYGEQYF

d_gene: TRBD1
abundance: .
v_gene: TRBV6-1
j_gene: TRBJ2-3
CDR3nt: TGTGCCAGCAGTCTTCGACAGGGTGCAGATACGCAGTATTTT
CDR3aa: CASSLRQGADTQYF

d_gene: TRBD1
abundance: .
v_gene: TRBV28
j_gene: TRBJ1-2
CDR3nt: TGTGCCAGCACTACCCCGGGACAGGGATACTATGGCTACACCTTC
CDR3aa: CASTTPGQGYYGYTF

d_gene: TRBD1
abundance: .
v_gene: TRBV5-1
j_gene: TRBJ2-5
CDR3nt: TGCGCCAGCAGCTTGGCAGTGGGCAGGGGGCAGGAGACCCAGTACTTC
CDR3aa: CASSLAVGRGQETQYF

d_gene: .
abundance: .
v_gene: TRBV7-9
j_gene: TRBJ2-1
CDR3nt: TGTGCCAGCAGCGGACCCTTTACGTACAATGAGCAGTTCTTC
CDR3aa: CASSGPFTYNEQFF

d_gene: .
abundance: .
v_gene: TRBV11-2
j_gene: TRBJ2-1
CDR3nt: TGTGCCAGCAGCCCCCGACAGAGCTCCTACAATGAGCAGTTCTTC
CDR3aa: CASSPRQSSYNEQFF

d_gene: .
abundance: .
v_gene: TRBV7-2
j_gene: TRBJ2-1
CDR3nt: TGTGCCAGCAGCCTCCAGGGGAGCTCCTACAATGAGCAGTTCTTC
CDR3aa: CASSLQGSSYNEQFF

d_gene: .
abundance: .
v_gene: TRBV2
j_gene: TRBJ2-1
CDR3nt: TGTGCCAGCAGTGCCCGGGAGCGGTACAATGAGCAGTTCTTC
CDR3aa: CASSARERYNEQFF

d_gene: .
abundance: .
v_gene: TRBV30
j_gene: TRBJ1-5
CDR3nt: TGTGCCTGGAGTGTGGGAGGGGCCTACGGGCCCCAGCATTTT
CDR3aa: CAWSVGGAYGPQHF

d_gene: .
abundance: once
v_gene: TRBV30
j_gene: TRBJ1-1
CDR3nt: TGTGCCTGGAGTGTCGGGGGGACTGAAGCTTTTTTT
CDR3aa: CAWSVGGTEAFF

d_gene: TRBD2
abundance: .
v_gene: TRBV29-1
j_gene: TRBJ2-1
CDR3nt: TGCAGCGGTGGACTAGCGGGAAAACTCACTGAGCAGTTCTTC
CDR3aa: CSGGLAGKLTEQFF

d_gene: .
abundance: .
v_gene: TRBV30
j_gene: TRBJ2-7
CDR3nt: TGTGCCTGGAGTGTACTCCGGGCAGGGAGATCCCACGAGCAGTACTTC
CDR3aa: CAWSVLRAGRSHEQYF

d_gene: TRBD1
abundance: .
v_gene: TRBV7-9
j_gene: TRBJ2-7
CDR3nt: TGTGCCAGCAGCCGCGGGGACAGGGTTCAGTCCTACGAGCAGTACTTC
CDR3aa: CASSRGDRVQSYEQYF

d_gene: TRBD1
abundance: .
v_gene: TRBV30
j_gene: TRBJ2-3
CDR3nt: TGTGCCTACGACAGGGGGGGCACAGATACGCAGTATTTT
CDR3aa: CAYDRGGTDTQYF

d_gene: TRBD1
abundance: .
v_gene: TRBV7-2
j_gene: TRBJ1-4
CDR3nt: TGTGCCAGCAGCTTAGCGAGGGGACAGGGGACTAATGAAAAACTGTTTTTT
CDR3aa: CASSLARGQGTNEKLFF

d_gene: TRBD1
abundance: .
v_gene: TRBV7-6
j_gene: TRBJ1-1
CDR3nt: TGTGCCAGCAGCACCCCAAACAGGGGCACTGAAGCTTTCTTT
CDR3aa: CASSTPNRGTEAFF

d_gene: TRBD1
abundance: .
v_gene: TRBV18
j_gene: TRBJ2-6
CDR3nt: TGTGCCAGCTCACCAAGGACAGGGGCTCTATCTGGGGCCAACGTCCTGACTTTC
CDR3aa: CASSPRTGALSGANVLTF